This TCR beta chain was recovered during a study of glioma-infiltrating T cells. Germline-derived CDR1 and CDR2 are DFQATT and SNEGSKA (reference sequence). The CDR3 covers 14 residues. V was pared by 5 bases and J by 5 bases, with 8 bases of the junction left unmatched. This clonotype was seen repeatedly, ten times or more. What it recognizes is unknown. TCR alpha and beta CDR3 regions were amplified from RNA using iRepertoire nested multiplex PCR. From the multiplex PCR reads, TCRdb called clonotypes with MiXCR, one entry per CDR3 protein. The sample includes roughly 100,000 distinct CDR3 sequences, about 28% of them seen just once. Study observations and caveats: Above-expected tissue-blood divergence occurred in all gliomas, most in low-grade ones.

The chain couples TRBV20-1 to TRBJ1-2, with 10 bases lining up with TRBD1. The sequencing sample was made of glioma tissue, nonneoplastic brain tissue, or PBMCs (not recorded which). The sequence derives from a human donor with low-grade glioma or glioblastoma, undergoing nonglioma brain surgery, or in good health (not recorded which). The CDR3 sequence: CSARSTGGQYGYTF. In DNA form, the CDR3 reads TGCAGTGCTCGTTCGACAGGGGGCCAGTATGGCTACACCTTC.